This passage covers 8 T cell receptor beta chains from one sample sequenced in a study of blood T cell repertoires in COVID-19 (dated by TCRdb to the early 2020s). The method was the immunoSEQ multiplex PCR assay. Drawn from immuneACCESS, this table holds only the in-frame rearrangements with V and J called that TCRdb kept. Clones are partly lost; checked studies trace under half to an unresolved V gene and leave the rest unexplained. A total of about 110,000 clones appear in this sample, over 70% of them only once. Approximately 0.76% of the sample rests with the top ten. The sample comprised peripheral blood. All receptors derive from a woman aged 65 to 85 with acute or convalescent COVID-19.

The rearrangement uses TRBV19 and TRBJ2-2, with TRBD2 as a possible D gene (5 bases). V dropped 9 bases and J dropped 4 bases, with 12 bases sitting between them. The CDR3 is 13 amino acids. Germline V gene sequence: CDR1 LNHDA, CDR2 SQIVND (reference sequence). The CDR3 sequence is CASHSGLTGELFF. The CDR3 nucleotides read TGTGCCAGCCACTCCGGACTCACCGGGGAGCTGTTTTTT.

This chain uses TRBV10-3 with TRBJ2-1; perhaps TRBD2 as D (5 bases). CDR1 ENHRY and CDR2 SYGVKD come from the germline V gene. Trimming left V 2 bases short and J 0 bases short, with 8 bases between. This CDR3 is 15 amino acids long. The CDR3 spells CAISEGRASYNEQFF. The CDR3 nucleotides are TGTGCCATCAGTGAGGGGCGGGCCTCCTACAATGAGCAGTTCTTC.

J is TRBJ1-2 and V is TRBV6-5, with D unclear. V was cut by 6 bases and J by 4 bases, with 12 bases left in between. CDR3 length: 13 amino acids. Germline V gene sequence: CDR1 MNHEY, CDR2 SVGAGI. The CDR3, as DNA: TGTGCCAGCAGCTATGCCCGGAGCTATGGCTACACCTTC. The encoded protein is CASSYARSYGYTF.

This chain joins TRBV5-1 and TRBJ1-2; a weak D match, TRBD1 (5 bases). Germline lookup yields CDR1 SGHRS and CDR2 YFSETQ. V dropped 2 bases and J dropped 4 bases, with 9 bases sitting between them. The CDR3 consists of 13 residues. The CDR3 sequence: CASSFADSYGYTF. The CDR3 bases are TGCGCCAGCAGCTTCGCAGACAGCTATGGCTACACCTTC.

The chain couples TRBV28 to TRBJ1-5; tentatively, D is TRBD1 (5 bases). The CDR3 covers 16 residues. Germline V gene lookup returns CDR1 MDHEN and CDR2 SYDVKM. The CDR3 nucleotides read TGTGTCTCCCTCCCAGGGAATCCTTATAGCAATCAGCCCCAGCATTTT. Its protein product is CVSLPGNPYSNQPQHF.

The chain couples TRBV9 to TRBJ2-3; 7 bases match TRBD1. Germline V lookup: CDR1 SGDLS, CDR2 YYNGEE. The ends lost 4 bases at V and 1 base at J; junction bases unmatched: 9. The CDR3 loop spans 16 amino acids. The CDR3 loop reads CASSSPQGSRTDTQYF. CDR3 nucleotides: TGTGCCAGCAGCTCTCCACAGGGGAGCCGCACAGATACGCAGTATTTT.

The CDR3 sequence is CASSRGLNEKLFF. CDR3 in DNA: TGTGCCAGCAGCAGAGGACTGAATGAAAAACTGTTTTTT. This chain connects TRBV5-4 to TRBJ1-4; D is unresolved. In germline, CDR1 is SGHNT, CDR2 YYREEE (reference sequence). V dropped 4 bases and J dropped 5 bases, with 9 bases sitting between them. The CDR3 length is 13 residues.

The CDR3 DNA reads TGTGCCAGCGAGGGGGGACAGGGATTGGGCAATCAGCCCCAGCATTTT. It yields the protein CASEGGQGLGNQPQHF. The chain employs TRBV5-5 and TRBJ1-5, with 9 bases that match TRBD1. With 7 bases clipped from V and 2 bases from J, the junction kept 10 bases outside the gene matches. Germline assignment: CDR1 SGHKS and CDR2 YYEKEE (reference sequence). This CDR3 comprises 16 residues.